The rows below give T cell receptor beta chains drawn from one sample of a study of shared clonotypes between healthy human individuals. Method: immunoSEQ multiplex PCR; TCRdb's copy keeps in-frame clones and lacks some. The table shows roughly 650,000 clones, with 97% occurring only once. The specimen sequenced was naive CD4+ T cells sorted from blood. These receptors all come from a woman aged 30 to 39 in good health. Both conserved end residues are part of each CDR3. The D gene is left open where the match is weak. Clone size is given for some rows only: seen once, a few or many times, or a class if the clone is expanded.

.	.	TRBV18	TRBJ2-7	CASSPPGLAGYDEQYF	TGTGCCAGCTCACCACCGGGGTTGGCGGGGTACGACGAGCAGTACTTC
.	.	TRBV15	TRBJ1-5	CATSREGGGNQPQHF	TGTGCCACCAGCAGAGAAGGTGGTGGCAATCAGCCCCAGCATTTT
.	.	TRBV29-1	TRBJ1-2	CSVHGANYGYTF	TGCAGCGTTCATGGGGCTAACTATGGCTACACCTTC
.	.	TRBV2	TRBJ1-5	CASSGMEGNQPQHF	TGTGCCAGCAGTGGTATGGAAGGGAATCAGCCCCAGCATTTT
.	.	TRBV6-1	TRBJ2-4	CASSAGSGDLAKNIQYF	TGTGCCAGCAGTGCTGGGTCGGGGGACCTGGCCAAAAACATTCAGTACTTC
.	.	TRBV27	TRBJ1-1	CASSLSGGTEAFF	TGTGCCAGCAGTTTATCTGGGGGAACTGAAGCTTTCTTT
.	.	TRBV28	TRBJ1-1	CASSSFTTEAFF	TGTGCCAGCAGTTCCTTTACCACTGAAGCTTTCTTT
TRBD1	.	TRBV19	TRBJ2-2	CASSSQDRPGELFF	TGTGCCAGTAGTTCGCAGGACAGGCCCGGGGAGCTGTTTTTT
.	few	TRBV5-8	TRBJ2-1	CASSLGEQFF	TGTGCCAGCAGCTTGGGGGAGCAGTTCTTC
.	once	TRBV7-7	TRBJ2-5	CASSPTGRRETQYF	TGTGCCAGCAGCCCGACAGGACGAAGAGAGACCCAGTACTTC
.	.	TRBV5-6	TRBJ2-5	CASRTGGYQETQYF	TGTGCCAGCAGAACCGGTGGATACCAAGAGACCCAGTACTTC
.	once	TRBV13	TRBJ1-5	CASSRGRENQPQHF	TGTGCCAGCAGCCGGGGACGGGAAAATCAGCCCCAGCATTTT
.	.	TRBV29-1	TRBJ1-2	CSAADSSFGYTF	TGCAGCGCTGCGGACAGCTCTTTTGGCTACACCTTC
TRBD1	.	TRBV2	TRBJ2-1	CARDRGYSGSSAEQFF	TGTGCTCGGGACAGGGGTTACAGCGGGAGTTCGGCTGAGCAGTTCTTC
TRBD1	.	TRBV30	TRBJ2-7	CAWAGQGMTDEQYF	TGTGCCTGGGCGGGACAGGGGATGACGGACGAGCAGTACTTC
.	.	TRBV2	TRBJ2-2	CASSAWTTNTGELFF	TGTGCCAGCAGTGCATGGACTACCAACACCGGGGAGCTGTTTTTT
.	.	TRBV7-9	TRBJ1-1	CASSQRGGVVMNTEAFF	TGTGCCAGCAGCCAGAGGGGGGGAGTCGTTATGAACACTGAAGCTTTCTTT
.	.	TRBV6-1	TRBJ2-6	CASSISGANVLTF	TGTGCCAGCAGCATCTCTGGGGCCAACGTCCTGACTTTC
.	.	TRBV6-6	TRBJ2-7	CASSTAAGPGPYEQYF	TGTGCCAGCAGTACAGCGGCAGGCCCGGGACCCTACGAGCAGTACTTC
.	.	TRBV6-4	TRBJ2-1	CASSDSYMRAYNEQFF	TGTGCCAGCAGTGACTCTTACATGAGGGCTTACAATGAGCAGTTCTTC
.	.	TRBV10-1	TRBJ2-7	CASSRDGNYEQYF	TGCGCCAGCAGCCGGGATGGCAACTACGAGCAGTACTTC
TRBD1	.	TRBV5-1	TRBJ1-2	CASSALTGVYGYTF	TGCGCCAGCAGCGCCCTAACAGGGGTCTATGGCTACACCTTC
.	.	TRBV11-2	TRBJ1-3	CASSLARDVFSGNTIYF	TGTGCCAGCAGCTTAGCCCGGGATGTTTTCTCTGGAAACACCATATATTTT
.	.	TRBV7-3	TRBJ2-1	CASRNTNHNEQFF	TGTGCCAGCAGAAACACAAATCACAATGAGCAGTTCTTC
TRBD2	.	TRBV30	TRBJ2-1	CAWTGLVAEQFF	TGTGCCTGGACCGGACTAGTGGCTGAGCAGTTCTTC
.	.	TRBV27	TRBJ1-2	CASTTYTSPYGYTF	TGTGCCAGCACTACCTACACCTCCCCCTATGGCTACACCTTC
.	.	TRBV28	TRBJ2-3	CASRLGDTQYF	TGTGCCAGCCGTTTGGGAGATACGCAGTATTTT
.	.	TRBV5-4	TRBJ2-7	CASSRSAGAYEQYF	TGTGCCAGCAGCCGTTCGGCAGGGGCCTACGAGCAGTACTTC
.	.	TRBV19	TRBJ2-7	CASSPRTAYEQYF	TGTGCCAGTAGTCCGCGGACAGCCTACGAGCAGTACTTC